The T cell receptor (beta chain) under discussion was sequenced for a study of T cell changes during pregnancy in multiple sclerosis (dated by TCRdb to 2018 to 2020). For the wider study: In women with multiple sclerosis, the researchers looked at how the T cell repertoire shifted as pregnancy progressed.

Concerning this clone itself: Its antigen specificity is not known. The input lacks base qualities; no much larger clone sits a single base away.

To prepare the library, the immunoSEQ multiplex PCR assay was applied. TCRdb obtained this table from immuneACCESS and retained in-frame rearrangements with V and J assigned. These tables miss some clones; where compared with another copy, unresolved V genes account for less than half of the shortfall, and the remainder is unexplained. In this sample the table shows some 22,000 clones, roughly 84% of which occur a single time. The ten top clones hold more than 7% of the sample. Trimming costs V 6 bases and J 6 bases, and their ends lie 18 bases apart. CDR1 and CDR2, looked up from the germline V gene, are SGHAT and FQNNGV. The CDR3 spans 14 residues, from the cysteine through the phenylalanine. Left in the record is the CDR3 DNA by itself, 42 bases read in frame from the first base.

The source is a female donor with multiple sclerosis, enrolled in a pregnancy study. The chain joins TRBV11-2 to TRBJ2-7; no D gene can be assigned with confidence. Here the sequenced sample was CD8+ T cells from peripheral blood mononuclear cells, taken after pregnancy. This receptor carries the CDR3 CASSLGYTPREQYF. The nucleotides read TGTGCCAGCAGTTTGGGCTACACGCCGCGCGAGCAGTACTTC. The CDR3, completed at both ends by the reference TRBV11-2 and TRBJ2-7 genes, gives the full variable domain EAGVAQSPRYKIIEKRQSVAFWCNPISGHATLYWYQQILGQGPKLLIQFQNNGVVDDSQLPKDRFSAERLKGVDSTLKIQPAKLEDSAVYLCASSLGYTPREQYFGPGTRLTVT.